The entry that follows covers one T cell receptor beta chain sequence. These data come from a study of blood T cell repertoires in COVID-19. Methods used by the authors: Amplification with reference gene primers provided the estimates of nucleated cell counts. The method was immunoSEQ multiplex PCR; TCRdb's version includes in-frame clones alone and lacks a portion of them. V and J calls and clone size are given by that table; D and trimming were obtained from the DNA. There are about 140,000 clones in the sample; around three quarters occur only once, and about an eighth lies in the top ten. This receptor was taken from an elderly man with acute or convalescent COVID-19. Sequencing was done on a sample of peripheral blood.

The CDR3 protein is CASRDTGNTIYF. The CDR3 DNA follows: TGTGCCAGCCGGGACACGGGAAACACCATATATTTT. V usage is TRBV12-3 or TRBV12-4 and J usage is TRBJ1-3, with TRBD1 as a possible D gene (6 bases). The CDR3 consists of 12 residues. Deletions cut 8 bases from V and 4 bases from J, with 9 bases between.